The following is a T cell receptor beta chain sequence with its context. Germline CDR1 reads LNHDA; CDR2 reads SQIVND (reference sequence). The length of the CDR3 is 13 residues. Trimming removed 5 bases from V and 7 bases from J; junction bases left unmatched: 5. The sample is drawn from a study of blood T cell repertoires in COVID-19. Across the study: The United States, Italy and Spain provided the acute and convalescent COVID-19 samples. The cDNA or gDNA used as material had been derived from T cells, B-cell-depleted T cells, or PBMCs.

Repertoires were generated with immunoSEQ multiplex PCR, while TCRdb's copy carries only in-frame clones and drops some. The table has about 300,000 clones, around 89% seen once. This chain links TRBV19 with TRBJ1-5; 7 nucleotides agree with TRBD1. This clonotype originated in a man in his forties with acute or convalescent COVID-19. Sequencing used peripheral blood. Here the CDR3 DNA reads TGTGCCAGTAGTGACCAGGGGGAGCAGCCCCAGCATTTT. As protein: CASSDQGEQPQHF.